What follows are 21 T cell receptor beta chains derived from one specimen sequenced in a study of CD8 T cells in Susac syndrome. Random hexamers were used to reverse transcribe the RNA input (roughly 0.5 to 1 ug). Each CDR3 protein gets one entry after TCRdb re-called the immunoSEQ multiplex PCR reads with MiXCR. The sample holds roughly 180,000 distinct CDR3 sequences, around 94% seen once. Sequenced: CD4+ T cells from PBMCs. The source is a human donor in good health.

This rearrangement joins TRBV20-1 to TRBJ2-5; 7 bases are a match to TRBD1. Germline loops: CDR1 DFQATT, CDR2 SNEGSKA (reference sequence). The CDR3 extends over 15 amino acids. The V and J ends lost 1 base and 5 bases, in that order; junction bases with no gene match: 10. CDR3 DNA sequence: TGCAGTGCTAGAGTCGCGAGGGGGCTTCGCGAGACCCAGTACTTC. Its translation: CSARVARGLRETQYF.

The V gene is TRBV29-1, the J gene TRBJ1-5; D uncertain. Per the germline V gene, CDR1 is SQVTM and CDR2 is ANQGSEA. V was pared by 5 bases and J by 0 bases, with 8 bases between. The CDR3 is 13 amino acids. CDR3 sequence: CSVRKDSNQPQHF. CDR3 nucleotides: TGCAGCGTTCGAAAGGATAGCAATCAGCCCCAGCATTTT.

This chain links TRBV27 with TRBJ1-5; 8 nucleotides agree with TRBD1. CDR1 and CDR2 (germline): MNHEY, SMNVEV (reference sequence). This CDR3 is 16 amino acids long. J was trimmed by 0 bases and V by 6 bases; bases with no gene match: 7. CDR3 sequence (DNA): TGTGCCAGCAGAGATCTTCAGGGGGCTAGCAATCAGCCCCAGCATTTT. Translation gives CASRDLQGASNQPQHF.

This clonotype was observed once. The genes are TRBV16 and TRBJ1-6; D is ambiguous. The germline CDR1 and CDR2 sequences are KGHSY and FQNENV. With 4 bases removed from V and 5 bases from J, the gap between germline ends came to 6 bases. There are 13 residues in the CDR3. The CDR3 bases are TGTGCCAGCAGCCTTTCAGATAATTCACCCCTCCACTTT. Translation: CASSLSDNSPLHF.

DNA for the CDR3: TGTGCCAGCAGCCAAGGTGTCCAGCAGTTCTTC. Amino acids: CASSQGVQQFF. The chain combines TRBV14 with TRBJ2-1; D remains ambiguous. CDR1 SGHDN and CDR2 FVKESK come from the germline V gene. This CDR3 spans 11 amino acids. V dropped 1 base and J dropped 11 bases, with 6 bases sitting between them.

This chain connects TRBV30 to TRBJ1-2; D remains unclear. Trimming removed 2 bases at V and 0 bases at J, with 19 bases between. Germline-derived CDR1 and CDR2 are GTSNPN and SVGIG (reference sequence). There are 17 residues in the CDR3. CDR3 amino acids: CAWSPTIAYRPNYGYTF. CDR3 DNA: TGTGCCTGGAGTCCGACGATAGCATATCGACCTAACTATGGCTACACCTTC.

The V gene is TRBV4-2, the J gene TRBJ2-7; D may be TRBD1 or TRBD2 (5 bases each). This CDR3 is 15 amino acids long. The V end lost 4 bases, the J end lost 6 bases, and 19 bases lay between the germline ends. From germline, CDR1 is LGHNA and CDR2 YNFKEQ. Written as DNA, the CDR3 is TGTGCCAGCAGCCCAGCAAGAGGGACCGGGCGCGAGCAGTACTTC. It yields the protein CASSPARGTGREQYF.

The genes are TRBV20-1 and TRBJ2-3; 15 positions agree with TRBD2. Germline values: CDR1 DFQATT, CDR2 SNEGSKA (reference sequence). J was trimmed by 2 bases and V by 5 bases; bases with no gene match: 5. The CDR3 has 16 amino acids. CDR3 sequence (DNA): TGCAGTGCTTCACGGACTAGCGGGGGGGCCACAGATACGCAGTATTTT. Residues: CSASRTSGGATDTQYF.

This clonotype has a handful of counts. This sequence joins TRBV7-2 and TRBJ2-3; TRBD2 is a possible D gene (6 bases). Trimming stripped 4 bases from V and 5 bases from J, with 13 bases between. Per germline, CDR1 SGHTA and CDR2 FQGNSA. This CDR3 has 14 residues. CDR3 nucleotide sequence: TGTGCCAGCAGCTCTGGGGACTCCCGAGATACGCAGTATTTT. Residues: CASSSGDSRDTQYF.

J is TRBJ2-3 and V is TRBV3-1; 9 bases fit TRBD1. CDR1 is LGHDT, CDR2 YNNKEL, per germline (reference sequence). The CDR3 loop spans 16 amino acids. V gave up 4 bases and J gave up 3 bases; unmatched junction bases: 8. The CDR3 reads CASSPPGQGITDTQYF. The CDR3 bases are TGTGCCAGCAGCCCCCCGGGACAGGGTATAACAGATACGCAGTATTTT.

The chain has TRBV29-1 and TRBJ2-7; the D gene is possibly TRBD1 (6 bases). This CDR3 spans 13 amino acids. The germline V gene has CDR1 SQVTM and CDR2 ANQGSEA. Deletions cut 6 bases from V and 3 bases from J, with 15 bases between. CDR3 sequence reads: CSVGMGRGYEQYF. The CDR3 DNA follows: TGCAGCGTAGGAATGGGCAGGGGCTACGAGCAGTACTTC.

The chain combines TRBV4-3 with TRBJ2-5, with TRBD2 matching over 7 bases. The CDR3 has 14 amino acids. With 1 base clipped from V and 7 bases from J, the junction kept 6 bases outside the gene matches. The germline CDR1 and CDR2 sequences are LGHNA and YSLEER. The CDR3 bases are TGCGCCAGCAGCCAAGCGGGAGGTGGGGGGACCCAGTACTTC. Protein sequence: CASSQAGGGGTQYF.

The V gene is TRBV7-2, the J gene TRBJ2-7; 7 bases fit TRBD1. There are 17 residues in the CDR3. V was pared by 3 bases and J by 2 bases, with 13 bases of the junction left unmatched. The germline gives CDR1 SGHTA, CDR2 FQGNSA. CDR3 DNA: TGTGCCAGCAGCTTTAACCAAATTCGGGACAGACCCTACGAGCAGTACTTC. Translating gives CASSFNQIRDRPYEQYF.

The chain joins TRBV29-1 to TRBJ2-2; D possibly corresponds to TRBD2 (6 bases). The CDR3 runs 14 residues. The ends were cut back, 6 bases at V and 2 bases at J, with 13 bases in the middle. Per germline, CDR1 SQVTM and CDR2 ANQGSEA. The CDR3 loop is CSVGGVANTGELFF. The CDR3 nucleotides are TGCAGCGTAGGAGGGGTTGCTAACACCGGGGAGCTGTTTTTT.

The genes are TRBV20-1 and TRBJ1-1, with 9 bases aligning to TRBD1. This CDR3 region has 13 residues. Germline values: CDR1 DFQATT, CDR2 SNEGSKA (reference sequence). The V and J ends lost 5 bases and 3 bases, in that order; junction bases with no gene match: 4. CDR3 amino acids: CSAPRDRDTEAFF. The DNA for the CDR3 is TGCAGTGCTCCACGGGACAGGGACACTGAAGCTTTCTTT.

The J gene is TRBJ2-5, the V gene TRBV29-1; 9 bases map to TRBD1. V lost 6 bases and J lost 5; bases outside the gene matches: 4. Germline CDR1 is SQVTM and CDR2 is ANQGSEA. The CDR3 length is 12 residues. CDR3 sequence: CSVLGQGETQYF. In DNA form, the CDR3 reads TGCAGCGTCCTAGGACAGGGGGAGACCCAGTACTTC.

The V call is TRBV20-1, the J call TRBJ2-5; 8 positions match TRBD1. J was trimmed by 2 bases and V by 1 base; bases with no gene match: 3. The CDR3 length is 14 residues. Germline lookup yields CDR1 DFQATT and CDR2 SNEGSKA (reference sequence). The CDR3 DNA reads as TGCAGTGCTAGAGTCCAGGGGGCTCAAGAGACCCAGTACTTC. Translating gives CSARVQGAQETQYF.

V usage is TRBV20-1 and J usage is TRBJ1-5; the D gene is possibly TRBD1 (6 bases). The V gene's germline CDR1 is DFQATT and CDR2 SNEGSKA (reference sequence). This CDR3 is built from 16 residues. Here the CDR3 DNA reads TGCAGGGCGAGCCAGGGGTCCACCCCCGCCCATCAGCCCCAGCATTTT. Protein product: CRASQGSTPAHQPQHF.

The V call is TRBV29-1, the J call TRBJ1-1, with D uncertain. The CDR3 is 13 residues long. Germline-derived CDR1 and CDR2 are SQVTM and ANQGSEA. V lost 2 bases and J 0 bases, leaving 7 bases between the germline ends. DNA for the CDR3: TGCAGCGTTGAACTCCATCTGAACACTGAAGCTTTCTTT. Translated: CSVELHLNTEAFF.

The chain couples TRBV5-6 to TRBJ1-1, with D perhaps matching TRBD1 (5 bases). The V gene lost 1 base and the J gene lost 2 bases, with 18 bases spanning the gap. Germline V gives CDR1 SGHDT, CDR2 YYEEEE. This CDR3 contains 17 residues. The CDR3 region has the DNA TGTGCCAGCAGCTTGTGGACTGGATATCAGGGAAACACTGAAGCTTTCTTT. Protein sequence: CASSLWTGYQGNTEAFF.

In DNA form, the CDR3 reads TGTGCCAGCAGCCTCGACGGGGGGCTAGCCAAAAACATTCAGTACTTC. As protein: CASSLDGGLAKNIQYF. The V call is TRBV2, the J call TRBJ2-4; D might be TRBD2 (7 bases). The germline CDR1 and CDR2 sequences are SNHLY and FYNNEI. Trimming stripped 6 bases from V and 0 bases from J, with 15 bases between. CDR3 length: 16 residues.